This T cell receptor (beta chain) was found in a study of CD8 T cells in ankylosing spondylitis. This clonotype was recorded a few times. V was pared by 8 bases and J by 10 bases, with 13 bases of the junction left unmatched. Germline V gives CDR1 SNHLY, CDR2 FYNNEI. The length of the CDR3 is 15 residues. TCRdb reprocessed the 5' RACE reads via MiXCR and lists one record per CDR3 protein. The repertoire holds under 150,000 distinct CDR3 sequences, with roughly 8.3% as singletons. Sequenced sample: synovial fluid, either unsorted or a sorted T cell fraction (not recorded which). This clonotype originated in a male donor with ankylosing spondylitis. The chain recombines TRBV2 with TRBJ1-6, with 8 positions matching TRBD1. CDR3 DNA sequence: TGTGCCAGCTCAGGACAGGGAATAGCAGGCTCACCCCTCCACTTT. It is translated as CASSGQGIAGSPLHF.